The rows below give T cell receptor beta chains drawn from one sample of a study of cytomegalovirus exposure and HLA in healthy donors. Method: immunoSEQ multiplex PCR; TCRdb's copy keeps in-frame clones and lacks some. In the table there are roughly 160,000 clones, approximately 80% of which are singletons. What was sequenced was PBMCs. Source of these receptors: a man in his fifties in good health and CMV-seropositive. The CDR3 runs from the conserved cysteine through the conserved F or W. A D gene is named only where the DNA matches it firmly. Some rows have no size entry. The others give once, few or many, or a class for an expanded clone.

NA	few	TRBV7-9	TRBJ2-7	TGTGCCAGCAGCTTAGGTGACAGCATGTACGAGCAGTACTTC	CASSLGDSMYEQYF
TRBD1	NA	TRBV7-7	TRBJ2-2	TGTGCTAGCAGAGCCGGACAGGGTGTCACCGGGGAGCTGTTTTTT	CASRAGQGVTGELFF
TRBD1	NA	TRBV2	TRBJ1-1	TGTGCCAGCAGCAATTCTCGGGACAGGGTTTTTAGTGAAGCTTTCTTT	CASSNSRDRVFSEAFF
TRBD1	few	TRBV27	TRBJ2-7	TGTGCCAGCAGTCCTTGGGACAGGGCGGGCGAGCAGTACTTC	CASSPWDRAGEQYF
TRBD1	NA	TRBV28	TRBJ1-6	TGTGCCAGCAGTAATTTACTACAGGGGTGGCCCTATAATTCACCCCTCCACTTT	CASSNLLQGWPYNSPLHF
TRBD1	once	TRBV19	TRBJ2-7	TGTGCCAGTAGTACTCGACAGGGCTACGAGCAGTACTTC	CASSTRQGYEQYF
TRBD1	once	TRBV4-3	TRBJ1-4	TGCGCCAGCAGCCCCGCCGGACAGGGGGAAATTAATGAAAAACTGTTTTTT	CASSPAGQGEINEKLFF
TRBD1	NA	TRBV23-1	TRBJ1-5	TGCGCCAGCAGTCCACCGGGACAGGGGAAGTGGAAGCCCCAGCATTTT	CASSPPGQGKWKPQHF
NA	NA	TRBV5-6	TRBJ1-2	TGTGCCAGCCAGTCTGGGGCAGGGCTCTATGGCTACACCTTC	CASQSGAGLYGYTF
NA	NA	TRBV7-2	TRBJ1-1	TGTGCCAGCAGCTTAGGTACAGGTTACACTGAAGCTTTCTTT	CASSLGTGYTEAFF
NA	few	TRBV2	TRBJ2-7	TGTGCCAGCAGTGAATCTAGATACGAGCAGTACTTC	CASSESRYEQYF
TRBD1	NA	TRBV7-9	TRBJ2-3	TGTGCCAGCAGCTACTCGACCAGGGGGCACCGGCGTACAGATACGCAGTATTTT	CASSYSTRGHRRTDTQYF
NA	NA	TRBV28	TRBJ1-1	TGTGCCAGCAGTTTGGGGCCAGGGGAGTACACTGAAGCTTTCTTT	CASSLGPGEYTEAFF
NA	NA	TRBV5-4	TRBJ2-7	TGTGCCAGCAGCCCGGGTAGGGGTAAGTCCTACGAGCAGTACTTC	CASSPGRGKSYEQYF
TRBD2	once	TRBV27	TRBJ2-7	TGTGCCAGCAGTCCTGGGGGGGAATACTACGAGCAGTACTTC	CASSPGGEYYEQYF
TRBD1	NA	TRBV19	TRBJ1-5	TGTGCCAGTAGTCTCGGGACAGGGAGGGAGCCCCAGCATTTT	CASSLGTGREPQHF
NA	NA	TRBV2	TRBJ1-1	TGTGCCAGCACCGAGGAGGGGAACACTGAAGCTTTCTTT	CASTEEGNTEAFF
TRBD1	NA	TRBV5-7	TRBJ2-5	TGTGCCAGCAGCGTCCGGGACAGTCTAGGGGACCAAGAGACCCAGTACTTC	CASSVRDSLGDQETQYF
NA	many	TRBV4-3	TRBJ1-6	TGCGCCAGCAGCCAAGGGACAGTCGTGTCACCCCTCCACTTT	CASSQGTVVSPLHF
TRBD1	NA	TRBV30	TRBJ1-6	TGTGCCTGGAGTGTAGGGACAGGGAGCTCACCCCTCCACTTT	CAWSVGTGSSPLHF
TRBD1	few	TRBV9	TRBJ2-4	TGTGCCAGCAGCACCTCGACAGGGACCGGAAACATTCAGTACTTC	CASSTSTGTGNIQYF
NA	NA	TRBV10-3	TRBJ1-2	TGTGCCATCAGTTATCAGGGGAACGGCGGCTACACCTTC	CAISYQGNGGYTF
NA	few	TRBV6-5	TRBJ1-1	TGTGCCAGCATGAGGCAGAACACTGAAGCTTTCTTT	CASMRQNTEAFF
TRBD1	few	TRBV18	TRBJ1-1	TGTGCCAGCTCACGGGACAGGGCGTACACTGAAGCTTTCTTT	CASSRDRAYTEAFF
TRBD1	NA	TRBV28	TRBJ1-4	TGTGCCAGCACCTTGACCGGGACAGGGTACGAAAAACTGTTTTTT	CASTLTGTGYEKLFF
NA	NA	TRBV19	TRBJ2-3	TGTGCCACCGAGCGGACAGTATTTTCTAGCACAGATACGCAGTATTTT	CATERTVFSSTDTQYF
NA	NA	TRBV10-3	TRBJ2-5	TGTGCCAGCCAAAGGGGCTTCCAAGAGACCCAGTACTTC	CASQRGFQETQYF
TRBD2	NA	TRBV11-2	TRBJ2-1	TGTGCCAGCAGCCCGCGGGGGAATGAAGGACACAATGAGCAGTTCTTC	CASSPRGNEGHNEQFF
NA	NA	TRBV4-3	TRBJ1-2	TGCGCCAGCAGCCAAGATCCCCCCCCCGGCGGCTATGGCTACACCTTC	CASSQDPPPGGYGYTF
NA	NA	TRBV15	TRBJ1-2	TGTGCCACCAGCAGAGATCTCAGCTATGGCTACACCTTC	CATSRDLSYGYTF
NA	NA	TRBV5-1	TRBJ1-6	TGCGCCAGCAGCCCCGTTTCCTATAATTCACCCCTCCACTTT	CASSPVSYNSPLHF
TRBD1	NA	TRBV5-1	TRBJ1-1	TGCGCCAGCAGCCCCGGACAGGGTAGTCTTTCCACTGAAGCTTTCTTT	CASSPGQGSLSTEAFF
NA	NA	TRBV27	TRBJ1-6	TGTGCCAGCAGTTTCGTAAGCTATTATAATTCACCCCTCCACTTT	CASSFVSYYNSPLHF
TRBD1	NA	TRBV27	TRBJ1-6	TGTGCCAGCAAGACAGGGTTTGGTAATTCACCCCTCCACTTT	CASKTGFGNSPLHF
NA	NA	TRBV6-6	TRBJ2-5	TGTGCCAGCAGTTACGTCCAGCAAGAGACCCAGTACTTC	CASSYVQQETQYF
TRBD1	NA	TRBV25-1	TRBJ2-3	TGTGCCAGCAGTGAAACACAGGGGCTTCCGCAGTATTTT	CASSETQGLPQYF
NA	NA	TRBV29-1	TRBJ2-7	TGCAGCGTGGCCTGGAGCTACGAGCAGTACTTC	CSVAWSYEQYF
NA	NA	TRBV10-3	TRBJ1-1	TGTGCCATCAGTGAGTCCGTAGGGCGGGGCACTGAAGCTTTCTTT	CAISESVGRGTEAFF
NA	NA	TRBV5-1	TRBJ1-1	TGCGCCAGCAGCATGTGGGGCGCGATGAACACTGAAGCTTTCTTT	CASSMWGAMNTEAFF
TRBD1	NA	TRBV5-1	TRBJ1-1	TGCGCCAGCAGCCAGGGGGCAGAGACTGAAGCTTTCTTT	CASSQGAETEAFF
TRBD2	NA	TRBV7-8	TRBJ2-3	TGTGCCAGCAGCTTAGTGAGCGGGGAAGATACGCAGTATTTT	CASSLVSGEDTQYF
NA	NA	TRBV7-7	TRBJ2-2	TGTGCTAACAGCCTGGCGGAGGGTCGCTATGCCGGGGAGCTGTTTTTT	CANSLAEGRYAGELFF
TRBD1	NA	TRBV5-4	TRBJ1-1	TGTGCCAGCAGCTCACCGGGACAGGGAGGGACTGAAGCTTTCTTT	CASSSPGQGGTEAFF
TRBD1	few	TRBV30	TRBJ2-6	TGTGCCGCCCCGCCCGGGGGGACAGGGGGCACCTCTGGGGCCAACGTCCTGACTTTC	CAAPPGGTGGTSGANVLTF
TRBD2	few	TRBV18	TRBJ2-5	TGTGCCAGCTCACAGGAGACTAGCGGGGGACCGTCCCTTAAAGAGACCCAGTACTTC	CASSQETSGGPSLKETQYF
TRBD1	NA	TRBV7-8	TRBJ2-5	TGTGCCAGCAGACCACAGGGGGCATTCCAAGAGACCCAGTACTTC	CASRPQGAFQETQYF
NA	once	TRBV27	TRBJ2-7	TGTGCCAGCAGCGCCAGTGCCAACCCCTACGAGCAGTACTTC	CASSASANPYEQYF
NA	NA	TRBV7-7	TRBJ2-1	TGTGCTAGCAGCTTAGAGGGGACCTACAATGAGCAGTTCTTC	CASSLEGTYNEQFF
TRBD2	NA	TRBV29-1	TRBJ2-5	TGCAGCGTAGCGGGGGGGCTTAGGGAGACCCAGTACTTC	CSVAGGLRETQYF
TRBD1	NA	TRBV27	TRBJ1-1	TGTGCCAGCAGTTTACAGGGGGCTAGTACTGAAGCTTTCTTT	CASSLQGASTEAFF
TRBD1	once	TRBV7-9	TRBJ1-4	TGTGCCAGCAGCTTAACAGGGGGTAATGAAAAACTGTTTTTT	CASSLTGGNEKLFF
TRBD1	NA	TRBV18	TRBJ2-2	TGTGCCAGCTCATCGATCGACAGGGCTGAAGGGCACACCGGGGAGCTGTTTTTT	CASSSIDRAEGHTGELFF
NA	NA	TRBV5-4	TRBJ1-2	TGTGCCAGCAGCGTAGCCGGGACACAACATCATGGCTACACCTTC	CASSVAGTQHHGYTF